This section outlines one T cell receptor beta chain sequence together with its context. This specimen belongs to a study of blood T cell repertoires in COVID-19. In the original processing: By means of reference gene primer amplification, nucleated cell counts were estimated. Sequencing used immunoSEQ multiplex PCR; TCRdb keeps in-frame clones, though not all of them. D and trimming were read from the DNA, whereas the V and J calls and clone size are those reported in that table. Counted here are roughly 250,000 clones, approximately 90% occurring once; the ten biggest clones make up just under 6.5%. Cohort assignment relied on participant-reported clinical history. CDR1 SEHNR and CDR2 FQNEAQ come from the germline V gene (reference sequence). This CDR3 is built from 17 residues. V shed 6 bases and J shed 2 bases, with 22 bases lying between them.

The chain has TRBV7-9 and TRBJ2-5; possible D gene TRBD1, 5 bases. The specimen sequenced was PBMCs or T cells enriched from blood (not recorded which). The clonotype comes from a woman in her 30s with acute COVID-19. Written as DNA, the CDR3 is TGTGCCAGCAGTCTAGAACGTGGCAGGGCTAGTCAAGAGACCCAGTACTTC. The encoded protein is CASSLERGRASQETQYF.